This T cell receptor (beta chain) was sequenced for a study of T cells in Graves' hyperthyroidism and ophthalmopathy. At least ten counts were recorded for this clonotype. TCR beta CDR3 sequences were amplified from RNA transcripts. The HTBI primer set served for first-round RT-PCR of the TCR CDR3. TCRdb ran MiXCR on the multiplex PCR reads and lists one entry per CDR3 protein. The repertoire holds hundreds of thousands of distinct CDR3 sequences, with 15% to 20% as singletons. With 2 bases clipped from V and 6 bases from J, the junction kept 8 bases outside the gene matches. The CDR3 length is 16 residues.

The sequence was obtained from a woman in her twenties or thirties with Graves' hyperthyroidism. The chain joins TRBV12-3 or TRBV12-4 to TRBJ2-1, with 9 bases that match TRBD2. Sequenced: blood. The CDR3 sequence: CASSLTSGRGGNEQFF. CDR3 sequence (DNA): TGTGCCAGCAGTTTAACTAGCGGGCGGGGGGGCAATGAGCAGTTCTTC.